The clone carrying this TCR beta chain was recorded at least ten times. What it recognizes is unknown. The CDR3 is made up of 16 amino acids. The V end was cut by 1 base, the J end by 4 bases, with 14 bases between. The germline CDR1 and CDR2 sequences are SGHDT and YYEEEE. This specimen comes from a study of identical twins. Study outcomes and limitations: There were fewer insertions in abundant cord blood beta clonotypes, but memory repertoires showed no such pattern. The authors noted that invariant MAIT and iNKT cells could partly confound zero-insertion analyses. The study reached conclusions through statistical analysis that was cross-sectional, not following the same donors.

TCRdb passed the 5' RACE reads through MiXCR, listing each CDR3 protein once. Here the sample spans roughly 700,000 distinct CDR3 sequences, under 9% being singletons. The sample was also linked to a second study, of yellow fever vaccine responses in identical twins.

The sequenced sample consisted of PBMCs. The rearrangement links TRBV5-6 to TRBJ2-2, with a possible D match to TRBD1 (6 bases). The source is a woman aged 18-30 years in good health. This CDR3 is CASSLTVGALTGELFF. The CDR3 DNA is TGTGCCAGCAGCTTGACCGTGGGGGCGCTCACCGGGGAGCTGTTTTTT.